This T cell receptor (beta chain) emerged from a study of blood T cell repertoires in COVID-19. The overall study: Spain, Italy and the United States supplied samples that represented acute and convalescent COVID-19. From T cells, B-cell-depleted T cells, or PBMCs came the material, which was cDNA or gDNA.

As originally analysed: The authors estimated nucleated cell counts from reference gene primer amplification. TCRdb's copy holds only in-frame clones and misses some; the assay was immunoSEQ multiplex PCR. D and trimming come from the DNA, and the V and J calls and clone size come from that table. The data show about 64,000 clones, around 83% seen once. The germline CDR1 and CDR2 sequences are SQVTM and ANQGSEA. CDR3 length equals 16 residues. The specimen sequenced was peripheral blood. The chain combines TRBV29-1 with TRBJ2-4, with D possibly being TRBD1 (6 bases). This clonotype originated in a human donor in a cohort sampled during active COVID-19. The CDR3 loop reads CRRSGDSLLAKNIQYF. CDR3 DNA: TGCAGACGTTCAGGGGATTCCCTGCTAGCCAAAAACATTCAGTACTTC.